The clone carrying this T cell receptor (beta chain) was recorded many times. The antigen is not known. The data stem from a study of T cells in Graves' hyperthyroidism and ophthalmopathy. Exclusion of patients followed from uncontrolled infection, other autoimmune disease, pregnancy or lactation. V shed 8 bases and J shed 0 bases, with 17 bases lying between them. The germline CDR1 and CDR2 sequences are SGHAT and FQNNGV. The CDR3 spans 15 residues. What was amplified from RNA transcripts were TCR beta CDR3 regions. An initial round of RT-PCR targeting the TCR CDR3 relied on the HTBI primer set. TCRdb called the multiplex PCR reads again in MiXCR, with one record for every CDR3 protein. The sample shows about 350,000 distinct CDR3 sequences, around 15% of them seen only once. Broader study findings: Blood also held most thyroid clonotypes expanded beyond 0.001.

The chain recombines TRBV11-2 with TRBJ2-7; no reliable D call. Sequenced sample: blood. This clonotype was obtained from a woman aged 55-69 years with Graves' ophthalmopathy. This CDR3 is CASASGGTGSYEQYF. CDR3 nucleotide sequence: TGTGCCAGCGCCTCCGGTGGCACGGGCTCCTACGAGCAGTACTTC.